Below, 19 T cell receptor beta chains from the same sample are listed, as sequenced in a study of control samples from healthy donors and cancer patients. Clones were read by immunoSEQ multiplex PCR, and TCRdb kept only the in-frame ones, dropping some. The sample lists 150,000 or so clones; 85% to 90% were seen once. The sequenced material came from blood. The receptors were gathered from a man aged 18 to 35 in good health.

The chain links TRBV9 to TRBJ2-1; D may be TRBD2 (6 bases). Looked up from germline, CDR1 is SGDLS and CDR2 is YYNGEE. This CDR3 comprises 15 residues. V was pared by 0 bases and J by 7 bases, with 14 bases between. The CDR3 DNA reads TGTGCCAGCAGCGTAGTCGGGGAGGCCCGGAATGAGCAGTTCTTC. The encoded protein is CASSVVGEARNEQFF. Together with reference TRBV9 and TRBJ2-1, the CDR3 gives the full variable domain: DSGVTQTPKHLITATGQRVTLRCSPRSGDLSVYWYQQSLDQGLQFLIQYYNGEERAKGNILERFSAQQFPDLHSELNLSSLELGDSALYFCASSVVGEARNEQFFGPGTRLTVL.

This rearrangement joins TRBV5-4 to TRBJ2-3; no definite D call. The V gene's germline CDR1 is SGHNT and CDR2 YYREEE (reference sequence). The length of the CDR3 is 11 residues. V was clipped by 0 bases and J by 7 bases, with 3 bases between them. The CDR3 sequence: CASSLAYTQYF. The DNA for the CDR3 is TGTGCCAGCAGCTTGGCTTATACGCAGTATTTT.

The chain uses TRBV5-6 and TRBJ2-7; D is possibly TRBD1 or TRBD2 (5 bases each). Looked up from germline, CDR1 is SGHDT and CDR2 is YYEEEE. V lost 4 bases to trimming and J lost 3 bases, with 23 bases between them. CDR3 length equals 17 residues. This CDR3 is CASSQVVGTKRIYEQYF. The DNA for the CDR3 is TGTGCCAGCAGCCAGGTCGTGGGGACGAAAAGAATCTACGAGCAGTACTTC.

This chain uses TRBV4-3 with TRBJ2-1; 7 nucleotides match TRBD2. The CDR3 spans 12 residues. The V gene's germline CDR1 is LGHNA and CDR2 YSLEER. V shed 4 bases and J 10 bases; nucleotides not matched to a gene: 4. The CDR3 DNA sequence: TGCGCCAGCAGCCCAATGCGGGGGGAGCAGTTCTTC. Protein sequence: CASSPMRGEQFF.

This chain uses TRBV5-1 with TRBJ2-3; D could derive from TRBD1 or TRBD2 (6 bases each). This CDR3 has 16 residues. V lost 0 bases, J lost 1 base, and 12 bases lay in between. CDR1 is SGHRS, CDR2 YFSETQ, per germline. CDR3 in amino acids: CASSLGGGGGTDTQYF. The CDR3 region has the DNA TGCGCCAGCAGCTTGGGAGGGGGAGGCGGCACAGATACGCAGTATTTT.

This clone was recorded a few times. The V and J genes are TRBV14 and TRBJ1-1; D unclear. V dropped 2 bases and J dropped 4 bases, with 5 bases sitting between them. From germline, CDR1 is SGHDN and CDR2 FVKESK. There are 12 residues in the CDR3. Here the CDR3 DNA reads TGTGCCAGCAGCCAAATCGCCACTGAAGCTTTCTTT. Amino acids: CASSQIATEAFF.

In this sample, this clone turned up once. This sequence joins TRBV30 and TRBJ1-2; 7 nucleotides agree with TRBD1. The germline CDR1 and CDR2 sequences are GTSNPN and SVGIG (reference sequence). V shed 1 base and J 0 bases; nucleotides not matched to a gene: 5. This CDR3 has 15 amino acids. The CDR3 bases are TGTGCCTGGAGTGGGGACAGTCTATCTAACTATGGCTACACCTTC. It specifies CAWSGDSLSNYGYTF.

The chain uses TRBV6-1 and TRBJ1-1; 9 nucleotides align to TRBD1. This CDR3 has 16 residues. Losses at the gene ends were 2 bases for V and 2 bases for J; bases not matched to a gene: 6. Germline CDR1 reads MNHNS; CDR2 reads SASEGT. CDR3 in DNA: TGTGCCAGCAGTGAAACTGGACAGGGGATCAACACTGAAGCTTTCTTT. Protein: CASSETGQGINTEAFF.

CDR3 DNA sequence: TGTGCCAGCAGCCCGGGAAGTTACACTGAAGCTTTCTTT. It is translated as CASSPGSYTEAFF. This chain connects TRBV11-2 to TRBJ1-1, with D hard to call. The CDR3 covers 13 residues. V was trimmed by 5 bases and J by 3 bases, leaving 10 bases between them. Germline assignment: CDR1 SGHAT and CDR2 FQNNGV.

The table lists this clone with a count of one. The J gene is TRBJ2-5, the V gene TRBV7-9, with TRBD1 matching over 7 bases. CDR3 length: 14 amino acids. Trimming took 5 bases from V and 5 from J; bases not matched to a gene: 8. Germline V gene lookup returns CDR1 SEHNR and CDR2 FQNEAQ (reference sequence). In DNA form, the CDR3 reads TGTGCCAGCAGCCCCCGACAGGGTGCGGAGACCCAGTACTTC. Encoded protein: CASSPRQGAETQYF.

The chain recombines TRBV4-3 with TRBJ1-6; D not certain. V was shortened by 5 bases and J by 3 bases, with 17 bases between the two germline ends. Per the germline V gene, CDR1 is LGHNA and CDR2 is YSLEER. The CDR3 covers 17 residues. The CDR3 region has the DNA TGCGCCAGCAGCGAGAAATGGGGTCGAGTCTATAATTCACCCCTCCACTTT. Translated, it gives CASSEKWGRVYNSPLHF.

The genes are TRBV5-4 and TRBJ1-6, with D unclear. The V gene's germline CDR1 is SGHNT and CDR2 YYREEE (reference sequence). CDR3 length: 15 residues. The V and J ends lost 0 bases and 7 bases respectively, with 11 bases between them. The CDR3 sequence: CASSLVPGVNSPLHF. CDR3 sequence (DNA): TGTGCCAGCAGCTTGGTGCCAGGAGTGAATTCACCCCTCCACTTT.

The chain carries TRBV19 and TRBJ2-2; D remains ambiguous. Deletions cut 11 bases from V and 0 bases from J, with 10 bases between. Germline V CDR1 and CDR2: LNHDA, SQIVND (reference sequence). The length of the CDR3 is 13 residues. As DNA, the CDR3 is TGTGCCTCAAAAATCGCGAACACCGGGGAGCTGTTTTTT. It is translated as CASKIANTGELFF.

This clone has only one observation. This sequence joins TRBV19 and TRBJ2-7, with D possibly matching TRBD1 (5 bases). CDR1 LNHDA and CDR2 SQIVND come from the germline V gene (reference sequence). There are 14 residues in the CDR3. V was pared by 8 bases and J by 6 bases, with 20 bases between. CDR3 coding DNA: TGTGCCAGTTCTCAGAGCAGGGTAGTCCGCGAGCAGTACTTC. Its protein is CASSQSRVVREQYF.

The genes are TRBV25-1 and TRBJ1-1; D possibly corresponds to TRBD1 (5 bases). Per germline, CDR1 MGHDK and CDR2 SYGVNS. CDR3 size: 17 residues. The V and J ends lost 3 bases and 0 bases respectively, with 17 bases between them. The CDR3, as DNA: TGTGCCAGCAGTGAGGGGGGGTCGCCCCTTATGAACACTGAAGCTTTCTTT. It yields the protein CASSEGGSPLMNTEAFF.

This chain joins TRBV24-1 and TRBJ2-1; no reliable D call. CDR3 length: 16 amino acids. The germline V gene has CDR1 KGHDR and CDR2 SFDVKD. The V gene lost 2 bases and the J gene lost 4 bases, with 14 bases spanning the gap. The CDR3 loop reads CATSDSARPLYNEQFF. CDR3 in DNA: TGTGCCACCAGTGATTCCGCCCGGCCGCTTTACAATGAGCAGTTCTTC.

The chain has TRBV2 and TRBJ2-7; no definite D call. The length of the CDR3 is 14 residues. The germline V and J ends were trimmed by 3 bases and 3 bases, with 12 bases remaining between them. Germline CDR1 and CDR2: SNHLY and FYNNEI. The CDR3 region has the DNA TGTGCCAGCAGTGACCCGGACGGGTACTACGAGCAGTACTTC. As protein: CASSDPDGYYEQYF.

The genes are TRBV28 and TRBJ2-3; D possibly corresponds to TRBD2 (7 bases). Germline lookup yields CDR1 MDHEN and CDR2 SYDVKM. The V and J ends lost 4 bases and 2 bases respectively, with 13 bases between them. CDR3 length equals 15 residues. The CDR3: CASSSRGGDTDTQYF. As DNA, the CDR3 is TGTGCCAGCAGTTCGCGAGGGGGGGACACAGATACGCAGTATTTT.

V gene TRBV29-1 combines with J gene TRBJ1-1; the match to TRBD1 covers 9 bases. The J segment lost 11 bases and the V segment lost 7 bases, leaving 11 bases of the junction unmatched. The CDR3 consists of 12 residues. Germline CDR1 reads SQVTM; CDR2 reads ANQGSEA. The CDR3 nucleotides read TGCAGCGCCCACTACAGGGGGCGTCAGGCTTTCTTT. It translates to CSAHYRGRQAFF.